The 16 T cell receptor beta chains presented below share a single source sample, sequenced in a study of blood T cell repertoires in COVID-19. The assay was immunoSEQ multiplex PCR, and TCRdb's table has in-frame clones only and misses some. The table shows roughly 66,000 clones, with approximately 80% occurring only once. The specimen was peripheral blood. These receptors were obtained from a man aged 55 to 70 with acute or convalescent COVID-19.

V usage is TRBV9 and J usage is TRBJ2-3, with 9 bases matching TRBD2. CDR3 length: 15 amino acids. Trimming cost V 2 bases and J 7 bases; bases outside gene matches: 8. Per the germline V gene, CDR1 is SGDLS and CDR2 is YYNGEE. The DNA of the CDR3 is TGTGCCAGCAGCGTGGGCGGGGGGGCCAGGTATACGCAGTATTTT. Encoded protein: CASSVGGGARYTQYF.

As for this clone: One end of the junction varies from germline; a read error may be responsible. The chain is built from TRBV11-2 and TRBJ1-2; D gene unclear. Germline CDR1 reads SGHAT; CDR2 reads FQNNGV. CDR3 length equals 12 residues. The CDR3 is CASSADLLGRSF. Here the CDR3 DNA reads TGTGCCAGCAGCGCCGACTTGCTTGGCCGTTCCTTC. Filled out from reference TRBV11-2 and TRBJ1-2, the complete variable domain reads EAGVAQSPRYKIIEKRQSVAFWCNPISGHATLYWYQQILGQGPKLLIQFQNNGVVDDSQLPKDRFSAERLKGVDSTLKIQPAKLEDSAVYLCASSADLLGRSFGSGTRLTVV.

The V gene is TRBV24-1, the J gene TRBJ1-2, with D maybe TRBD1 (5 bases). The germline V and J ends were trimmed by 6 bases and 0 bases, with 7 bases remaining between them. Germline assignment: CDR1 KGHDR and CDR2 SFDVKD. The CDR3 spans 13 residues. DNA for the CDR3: TGTGCCACCAGTAGCAGGGCTAACTATGGCTACACCTTC. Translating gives CATSSRANYGYTF.

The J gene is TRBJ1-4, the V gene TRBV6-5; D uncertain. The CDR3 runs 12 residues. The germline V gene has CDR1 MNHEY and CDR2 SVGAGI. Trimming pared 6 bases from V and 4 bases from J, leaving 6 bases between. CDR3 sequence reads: CASSIGNEKLFF. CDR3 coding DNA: TGTGCCAGCAGCATCGGTAATGAAAAACTGTTTTTT.

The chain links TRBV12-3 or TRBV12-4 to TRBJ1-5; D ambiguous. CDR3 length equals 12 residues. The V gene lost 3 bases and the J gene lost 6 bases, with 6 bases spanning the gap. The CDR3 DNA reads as TGTGCCAGCAGTTTTTCCCTTCAGCCCCAGCATTTT. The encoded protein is CASSFSLQPQHF.

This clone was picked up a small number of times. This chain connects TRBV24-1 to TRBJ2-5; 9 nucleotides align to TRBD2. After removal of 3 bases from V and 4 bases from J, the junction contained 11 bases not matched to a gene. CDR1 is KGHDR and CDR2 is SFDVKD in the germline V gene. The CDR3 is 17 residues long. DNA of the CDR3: TGTGCCACCAGTGATCCCTCCGCCCTAGCGGGGACAGAGACCCAGTACTTC. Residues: CATSDPSALAGTETQYF.

DNA of the CDR3: TGCGCCAGCAGCCTCAGGACTAGCGAAGAGACCCAGTACTTC. Its protein product is CASSLRTSEETQYF. The J gene is TRBJ2-5, the V gene TRBV5-1; 9 bases align to TRBD2. V lost 4 bases, J lost 3 bases, and 4 bases stayed unmatched. This CDR3 spans 14 amino acids. The germline V gene encodes CDR1 SGHRS and CDR2 YFSETQ.

CDR3 nucleotides: TGTGCCAGCAGCCTCAGGGCCGGGGAGCTGTTTTTT. Its translation is CASSLRAGELFF. This chain links TRBV27 with TRBJ2-2; perhaps TRBD1 as D (5 bases). Germline V gene sequence: CDR1 MNHEY, CDR2 SMNVEV (reference sequence). Trimming removed 6 bases from V and 6 bases from J, with 8 bases in between. The CDR3 has 12 amino acids.

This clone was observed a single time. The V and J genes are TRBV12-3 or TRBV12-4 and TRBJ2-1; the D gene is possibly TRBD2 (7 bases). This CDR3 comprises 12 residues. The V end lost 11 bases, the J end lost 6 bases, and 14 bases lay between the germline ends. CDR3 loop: CAGRGDGNEQFF. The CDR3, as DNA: TGTGCCGGGAGGGGGGACGGCAATGAGCAGTTCTTC.

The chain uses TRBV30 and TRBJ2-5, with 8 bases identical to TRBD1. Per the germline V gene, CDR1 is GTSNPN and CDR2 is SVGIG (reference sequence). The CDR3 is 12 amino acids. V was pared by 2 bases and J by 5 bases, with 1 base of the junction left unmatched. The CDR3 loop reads CAWSRTGETQYF. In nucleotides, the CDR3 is TGTGCCTGGAGTCGGACAGGGGAGACCCAGTACTTC.

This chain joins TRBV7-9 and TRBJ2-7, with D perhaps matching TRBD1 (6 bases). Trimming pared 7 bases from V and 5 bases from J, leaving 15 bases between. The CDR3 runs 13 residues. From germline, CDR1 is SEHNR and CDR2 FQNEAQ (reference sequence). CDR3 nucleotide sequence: TGTGCCAGCAAGGACCGAACAGGGAACGAGCAGTACGTC. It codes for CASKDRTGNEQYV.

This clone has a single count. CDR3 protein: CASRVAGTERGELFF. CDR3 DNA sequence: TGTGCCAGCAGGGTAGCGGGTACGGAACGCGGGGAGCTGTTTTTT. The chain has TRBV2 and TRBJ2-2; 7 nucleotides align to TRBD2. Unmatched junction bases numbered 11, after V lost 6 bases and J lost 7 bases. There are 15 residues in the CDR3. Germline V gene lookup returns CDR1 SNHLY and CDR2 FYNNEI.

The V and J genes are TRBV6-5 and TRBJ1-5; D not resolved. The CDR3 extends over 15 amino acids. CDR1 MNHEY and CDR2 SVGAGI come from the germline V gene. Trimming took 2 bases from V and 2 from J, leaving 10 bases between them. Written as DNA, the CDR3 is TGTGCCAGCAGTTACAGTCTAGGCGGCAATCAGCCCCAGCATTTT. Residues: CASSYSLGGNQPQHF.

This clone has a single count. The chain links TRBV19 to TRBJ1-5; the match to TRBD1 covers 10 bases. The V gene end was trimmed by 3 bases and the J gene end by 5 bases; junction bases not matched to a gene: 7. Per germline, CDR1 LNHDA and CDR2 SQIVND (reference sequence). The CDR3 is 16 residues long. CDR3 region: CASSMMWDRGYQPQHF. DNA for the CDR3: TGTGCCAGTAGTATGATGTGGGACAGGGGATATCAGCCCCAGCATTTT.

CDR3 bases: TGTGCCAGCAGTAAAACAGGGACTAGAATATCACCCCTCCACTTT. Its protein product is CASSKTGTRISPLHF. The chain has TRBV6-2 or TRBV6-3 and TRBJ1-6; a weak D match, TRBD1 (6 bases). V was shortened by 5 bases and J by 10 bases, with 18 bases between the two germline ends. This CDR3 is 15 amino acids long. Germline loops: CDR1 MNHEY, CDR2 SVGEGT.

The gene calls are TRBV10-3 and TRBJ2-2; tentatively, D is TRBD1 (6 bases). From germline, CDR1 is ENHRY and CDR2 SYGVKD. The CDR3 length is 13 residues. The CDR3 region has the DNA TGTGCGGGGGCCGGATCAGACACCGGGGAGCTGTTTTTT. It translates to CAGAGSDTGELFF.